Reported below is one T cell receptor (beta chain). The antigen is unknown. V dropped 4 bases and J dropped 6 bases, with 18 bases sitting between them. Germline V CDR1 and CDR2: SEHNR, FQNEAQ (reference sequence). The CDR3 spans 15 residues. The sample comes from a study of T cells in Graves' hyperthyroidism and ophthalmopathy. General study findings and limits: Ophthalmopathy was predicted by the model a median of approximately 6 months ahead of onset.

Template material for amplifying TCR beta CDR3 regions consisted of RNA transcripts. During a first-round RT-PCR of the TCR CDR3, the HTBI primer set was used. TCRdb ran MiXCR on the multiplex PCR reads and lists one entry per CDR3 protein. The table lists a few hundred thousand distinct CDR3 sequences, roughly 20% of them singletons. Each patient was aged 18 to 65 and had newly diagnosed hyperthyroidism of under 2 months' duration. Clinical symptoms, serum thyroxine and TRAb, thyroid ultrasound and orbital computed tomography were used for the diagnoses. Sequencing input: blood. This chain links TRBV7-9 with TRBJ1-1, with D perhaps TRBD1 (5 bases). The receptor comes from a man aged 18 to 30 with Graves' hyperthyroidism. Here the CDR3 DNA reads TGTGCCAGCAGCTCCCGGGACGGAGACAGCCCTGAAGCTTTCTTT. It is translated as CASSSRDGDSPEAFF.